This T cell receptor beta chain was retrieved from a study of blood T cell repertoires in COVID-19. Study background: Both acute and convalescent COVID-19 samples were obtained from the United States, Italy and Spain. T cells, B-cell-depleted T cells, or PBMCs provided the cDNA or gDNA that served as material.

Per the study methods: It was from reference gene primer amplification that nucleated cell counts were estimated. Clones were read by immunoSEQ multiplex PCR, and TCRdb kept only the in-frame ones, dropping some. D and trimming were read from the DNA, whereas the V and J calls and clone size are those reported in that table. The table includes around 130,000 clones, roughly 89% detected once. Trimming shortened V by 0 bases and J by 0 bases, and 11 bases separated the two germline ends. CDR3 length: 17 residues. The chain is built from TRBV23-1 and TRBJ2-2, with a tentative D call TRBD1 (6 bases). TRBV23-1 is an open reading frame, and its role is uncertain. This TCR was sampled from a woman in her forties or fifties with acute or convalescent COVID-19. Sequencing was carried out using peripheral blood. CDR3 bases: TGCGCCAGCAGTCAATCCGAACAGGGTACGAACACCGGGGAGCTGTTTTTT. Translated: CASSQSEQGTNTGELFF.